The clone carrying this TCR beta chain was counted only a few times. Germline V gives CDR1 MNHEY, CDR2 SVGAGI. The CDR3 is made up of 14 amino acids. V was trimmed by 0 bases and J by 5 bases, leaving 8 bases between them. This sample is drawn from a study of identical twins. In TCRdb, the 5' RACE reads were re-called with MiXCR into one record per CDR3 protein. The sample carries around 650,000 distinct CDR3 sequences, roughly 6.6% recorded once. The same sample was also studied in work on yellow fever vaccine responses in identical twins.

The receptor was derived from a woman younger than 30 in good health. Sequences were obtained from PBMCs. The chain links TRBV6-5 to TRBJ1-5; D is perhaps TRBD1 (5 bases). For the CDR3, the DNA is TGTGCCAGCAGTTACTCGGGGGGGGATCAGCCCCAGCATTTT. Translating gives CASSYSGGDQPQHF.